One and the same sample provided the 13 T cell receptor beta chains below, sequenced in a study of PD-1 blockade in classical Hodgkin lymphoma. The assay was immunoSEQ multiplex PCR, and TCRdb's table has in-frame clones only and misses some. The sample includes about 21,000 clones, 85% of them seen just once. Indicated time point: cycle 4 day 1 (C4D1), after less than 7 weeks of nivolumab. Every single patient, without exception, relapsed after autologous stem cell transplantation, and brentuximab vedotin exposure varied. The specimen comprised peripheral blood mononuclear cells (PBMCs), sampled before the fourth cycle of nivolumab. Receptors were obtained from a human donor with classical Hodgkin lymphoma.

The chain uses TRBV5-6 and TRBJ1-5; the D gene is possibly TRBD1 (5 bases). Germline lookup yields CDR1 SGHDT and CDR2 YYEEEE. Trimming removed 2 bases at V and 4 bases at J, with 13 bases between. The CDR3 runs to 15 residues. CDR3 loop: CASSFGVGTNQPQHF. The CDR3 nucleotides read TGTGCCAGCAGCTTCGGGGTTGGGACGAATCAGCCCCAGCATTTT. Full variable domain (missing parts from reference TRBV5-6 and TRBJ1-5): DAGVTQSPTHLIKTRGQQVTLRCSPKSGHDTVSWYQQALGQGPQFIFQYYEEEERQRGNFPDRFSGHQFPNYSSELNVNALLLGDSALYLCASSFGVGTNQPQHFGDGTRLSIL.

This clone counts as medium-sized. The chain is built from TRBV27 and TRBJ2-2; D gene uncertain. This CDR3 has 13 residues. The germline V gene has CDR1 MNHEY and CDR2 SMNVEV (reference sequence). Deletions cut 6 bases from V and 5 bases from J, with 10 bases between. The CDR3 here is CASRPRKTGELFF. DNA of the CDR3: TGTGCCAGCAGGCCTAGGAAGACCGGGGAGCTGTTTTTT.

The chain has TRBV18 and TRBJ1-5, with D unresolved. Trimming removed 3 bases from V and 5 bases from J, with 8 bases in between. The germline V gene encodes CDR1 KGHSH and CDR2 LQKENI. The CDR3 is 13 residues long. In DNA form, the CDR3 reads TGTGCCAGCTCACCCAGGACCGATCAGCCCCAGCATTTT. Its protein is CASSPRTDQPQHF. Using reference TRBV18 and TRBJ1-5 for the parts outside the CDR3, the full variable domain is NAGVMQNPRHLVRRRGQEARLRCSPMKGHSHVYWYRQLPEEGLKFMVYLQKENIIDESGMPKERFSAEFPKEGPSILRIQQVVRGDSAAYFCASSPRTDQPQHFGDGTRLSIL.

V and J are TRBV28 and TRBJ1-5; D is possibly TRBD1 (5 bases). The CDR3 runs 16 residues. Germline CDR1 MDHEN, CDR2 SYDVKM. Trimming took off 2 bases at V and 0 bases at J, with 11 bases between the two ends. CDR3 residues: CASSLLRGLSNQPQHF. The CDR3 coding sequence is TGTGCCAGCAGTTTACTGAGGGGTCTTAGCAATCAGCCCCAGCATTTT.

CDR3 residues: CASSLASSPEAFF. The CDR3 DNA reads as TGTGCCAGCAGCTTAGCTAGCAGCCCTGAAGCTTTCTTT. V gene TRBV7-9 combines with J gene TRBJ1-1; D is unresolved. Germline lookup yields CDR1 SEHNR and CDR2 FQNEAQ (reference sequence). This CDR3 comprises 13 residues. V lost 0 bases, J lost 6 bases, and 8 bases lay in between.

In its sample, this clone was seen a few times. This chain's CDR3 is CASSSIGQNYGYTF. CDR3 DNA sequence: TGTGCCAGCAGTTCCATCGGACAGAACTATGGCTACACCTTC. The chain combines TRBV7-2 with TRBJ1-2; possible D gene TRBD1, 6 bases. The length of the CDR3 is 14 residues. Trimming took 6 bases from V and 2 from J, leaving 13 bases between them. Germline values: CDR1 SGHTA, CDR2 FQGNSA. The full variable domain, with the rest looked up from reference TRBV7-2 and TRBJ1-2, is GAGVSQSPSNKVTEKGKDVELRCDPISGHTALYWYRQSLGQGLEFLIYFQGNSAPDKSGLPSDRFSAERTGGSVSTLTIQRTQQEDSAVYLCASSSIGQNYGYTFGSGTRLTVV.

This CDR3 reads CASSVDGNPTGELFF. CDR3 DNA: TGTGCCAGCAGCGTAGACGGTAACCCCACCGGGGAGCTGTTTTTT. The chain joins TRBV9 to TRBJ2-2; D gene uncertain. The CDR3 length is 15 residues. CDR1 and CDR2 from the germline V gene are SGDLS and YYNGEE. V dropped 0 bases and J dropped 4 bases, with 10 bases sitting between them.

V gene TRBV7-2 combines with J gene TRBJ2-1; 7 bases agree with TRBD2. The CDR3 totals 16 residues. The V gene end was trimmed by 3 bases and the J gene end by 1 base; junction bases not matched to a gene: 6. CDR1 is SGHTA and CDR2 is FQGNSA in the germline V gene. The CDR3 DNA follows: TGTGCCAGCAGCTTCACGCGGGGGTATTCCTACAATGAGCAGTTCTTC. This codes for CASSFTRGYSYNEQFF.

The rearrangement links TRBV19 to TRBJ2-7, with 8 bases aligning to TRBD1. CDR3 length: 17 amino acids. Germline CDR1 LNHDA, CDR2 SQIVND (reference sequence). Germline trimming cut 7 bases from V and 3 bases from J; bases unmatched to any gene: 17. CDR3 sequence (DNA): TGTGCCAGTATCCCCACCGCCCGAGGGACAGGTAACTACGAGCAGTACTTC. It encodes CASIPTARGTGNYEQYF. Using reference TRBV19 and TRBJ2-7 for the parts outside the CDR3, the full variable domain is DGGITQSPKYLFRKEGQNVTLSCEQNLNHDAMYWYRQDPGQGLRLIYYSQIVNDFQKGDIAEGYSVSREKKESFPLTVTSAQKNPTAFYLCASIPTARGTGNYEQYFGPGTRLTVT.

The CDR3 coding sequence is TGTGCCAGCAGTGAAAGGGGCTGGGACAATGAGCAGTTCTTC. Translating it yields CASSERGWDNEQFF. The chain employs TRBV25-1 and TRBJ2-1, with D perhaps TRBD1 (5 bases). The germline V gene encodes CDR1 MGHDK and CDR2 SYGVNS. The CDR3 loop spans 14 amino acids. Trimming pared 2 bases from V and 5 bases from J, leaving 10 bases between.

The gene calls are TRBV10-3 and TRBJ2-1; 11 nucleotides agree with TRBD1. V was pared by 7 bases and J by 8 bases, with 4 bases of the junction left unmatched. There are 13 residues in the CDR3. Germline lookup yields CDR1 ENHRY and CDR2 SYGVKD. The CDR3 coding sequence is TGTGCCATCACCAAGGGACAGGGGGATGAGCAGTTCTTC. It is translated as CAITKGQGDEQFF.

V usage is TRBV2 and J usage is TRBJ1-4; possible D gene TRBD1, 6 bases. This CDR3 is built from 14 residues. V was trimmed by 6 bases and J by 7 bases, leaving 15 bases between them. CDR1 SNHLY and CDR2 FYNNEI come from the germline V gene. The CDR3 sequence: CASSTGRGSEKLFF. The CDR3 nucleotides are TGTGCCAGCAGCACAGGGAGGGGGTCTGAAAAACTGTTTTTT.

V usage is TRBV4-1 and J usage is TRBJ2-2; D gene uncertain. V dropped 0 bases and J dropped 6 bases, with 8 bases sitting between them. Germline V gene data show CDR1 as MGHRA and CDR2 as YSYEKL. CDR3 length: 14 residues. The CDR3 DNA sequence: TGCGCCAGCAGCCAAGATAATCCCTCCGGGGAGCTGTTTTTT. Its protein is CASSQDNPSGELFF.